The 11 T cell receptor beta chains below all came from one sample that was sequenced in a study of identical twins. Each CDR3 protein is one row after TCRdb ran MiXCR on the 5' RACE reads. The profile covers roughly 720,000 distinct CDR3 sequences, with about 18% appearing a single time and over 10% taken by the ten largest. Another study also made use of these data, one on T cells expressing NK-cell markers.

The sample taken for sequencing was PBMCs. The receptors stem from a woman younger than 35 in good health.

The CDR3 here is CAIRPGGLNEKLFF. The CDR3 region has the DNA TGTGCCATCAGGCCCGGGGGGCTAAATGAAAAACTGTTTTTT. The chain has TRBV10-3 and TRBJ1-4, with D maybe TRBD1 (6 bases). The CDR3 consists of 14 residues. The germline V and J ends were trimmed by 6 bases and 5 bases, with 13 bases remaining between them. Germline V gene sequence: CDR1 ENHRY, CDR2 SYGVKD.

This clonotype was detected only a few times. The chain employs TRBV12-3 or TRBV12-4 and TRBJ2-2; no definite D call. The CDR3 totals 14 residues. V was clipped by 5 bases and J by 1 base, with 8 bases between them. Here the CDR3 reads CASSGRMNTGELFF. In DNA, the CDR3 is TGTGCCAGCAGTGGACGGATGAACACCGGGGAGCTGTTTTTT.

The rearrangement uses TRBV9 and TRBJ2-3, with 13 positions matching TRBD2. The CDR3 sequence is 17 residues long. J was trimmed by 5 bases and V by 0 bases; bases with no gene match: 6. Germline CDR1 and CDR2: SGDLS and YYNGEE. CDR3 nucleotide sequence: TGTGCCAGCAGCGTAGAGCCGGGACTAGCGGGAATAGATACGCAGTATTTT. Amino acid sequence: CASSVEPGLAGIDTQYF. Supplemented by reference TRBV9 and TRBJ2-3, the full variable domain reads DSGVTQTPKHLITATGQRVTLRCSPRSGDLSVYWYQQSLDQGLQFLIQYYNGEERAKGNILERFSAQQFPDLHSELNLSSLELGDSALYFCASSVEPGLAGIDTQYFGPGTRLTVL.

This clonotype came up a few times. One end of the junction does not line up with germline, which may come from a read error. The chain carries TRBV20-1 and TRBJ2-5, with D unclear. The CDR3 length is 15 residues. CDR1 is DFQATT and CDR2 is SNEGSKA in the germline V gene (reference sequence). The CDR3 sequence: CSAGDTRRFQETQYF. The CDR3 DNA reads as TGCAGTGCTGGAGACACGAGACGCTTTCAAGAGACCCAGTACTTC.

The gene calls are TRBV5-1 and TRBJ2-3, with 9 bases matching TRBD2. The germline V gene has CDR1 SGHRS and CDR2 YFSETQ. Trimming took 7 bases from V and 2 from J; bases not matched to a gene: 14. The CDR3 runs to 17 residues. The CDR3 is CASALPLAGGLTDTQYF. DNA of the CDR3: TGCGCCAGCGCCCTACCCCTGGCGGGAGGGCTCACAGATACGCAGTATTTT.

A few counts support this clonotype. The V and J genes are TRBV12-3 or TRBV12-4 and TRBJ2-1; TRBD2 aligns across 7 bases. The CDR3 extends over 13 amino acids. With 1 base clipped from V and 8 bases from J, the junction kept 2 bases outside the gene matches. The CDR3 loop reads CASSLGTSDEQFF. CDR3 nucleotides: TGTGCCAGCAGTTTAGGGACTAGTGATGAGCAGTTCTTC.

This clonotype was seen a few times. The genes are TRBV20-1 and TRBJ2-7; 13 nucleotides align to TRBD2. Trimming removed 0 bases from V and 5 bases from J; junction bases left unmatched: 7. The V gene's germline CDR1 is DFQATT and CDR2 SNEGSKA (reference sequence). The CDR3 is made up of 16 amino acids. The CDR3 loop is CSARDYFGTSGNEQYF. CDR3 in DNA: TGCAGTGCTAGAGATTATTTCGGGACTAGCGGGAACGAGCAGTACTTC.

This clonotype turned up a few times. The chain is built from TRBV2 and TRBJ2-1; 10 bases line up with TRBD2. Per germline, CDR1 SNHLY and CDR2 FYNNEI. With 4 bases clipped from V and 9 bases from J, the junction kept 3 bases outside the gene matches. The CDR3 spans 13 residues. CDR3 DNA sequence: TGTGCCAGCAGTGCTAGCGGGAGCGGTGAGCAGTTCTTC. Encoded protein: CASSASGSGEQFF.

This clonotype turned up a few times. V is TRBV5-1 and J is TRBJ2-3; 7 bases fit TRBD2. This CDR3 contains 15 residues. The V gene end was trimmed by 0 bases and the J gene end by 5 bases; junction bases not matched to a gene: 6. Germline V gene data show CDR1 as SGHRS and CDR2 as YFSETQ. Written as DNA, the CDR3 is TGCGCCAGCAGCTTGGGGACTAGTGGGAGAGATACGCAGTATTTT. It translates to CASSLGTSGRDTQYF. Filled out from reference TRBV5-1 and TRBJ2-3, the complete variable domain reads KAGVTQTPRYLIKTRGQQVTLSCSPISGHRSVSWYQQTPGQGLQFLFEYFSETQRNKGNFPGRFSGRQFSNSRSEMNVSTLELGDSALYLCASSLGTSGRDTQYFGPGTRLTVL.

The rearrangement uses TRBV7-2 and TRBJ1-2; perhaps TRBD1 as D (6 bases). The CDR3 length is 14 residues. The germline V gene encodes CDR1 SGHTA and CDR2 FQGNSA. Trimming shortened V by 2 bases and J by 3 bases, and 10 bases separated the two germline ends. This chain's CDR3 is CASSLNRVDYGYTF. The DNA of the CDR3 is TGTGCCAGCAGCTTAAACAGGGTTGACTATGGCTACACCTTC. The variable domain in full, completed from reference TRBV7-2 and TRBJ1-2, reads GAGVSQSPSNKVTEKGKDVELRCDPISGHTALYWYRQSLGQGLEFLIYFQGNSAPDKSGLPSDRFSAERTGGSVSTLTIQRTQQEDSAVYLCASSLNRVDYGYTFGSGTRLTVV.

There are a few counts of this clonotype. The chain joins TRBV5-6 to TRBJ2-1; 11 nucleotides align to TRBD2. CDR3 length: 19 amino acids. J lost 3 bases, V lost 0 bases, and 11 bases had no gene match. CDR1 is SGHDT, CDR2 YYEEEE, per germline. The DNA of the CDR3 is TGTGCCAGCAGCTTGGTACTAGCGGGAGTCTCGGTGGGCTACAATGAGCAGTTCTTC. This gives the protein CASSLVLAGVSVGYNEQFF.